What follows are 4 T cell receptor beta chains derived from one specimen sequenced in a study of blood T cell repertoires in COVID-19. This table comes from immunoSEQ multiplex PCR, and its TCRdb copy is limited to in-frame clones, with some not included. The sample lists roughly 49,000 clones, 80% to 85% occurring once. What was sequenced was peripheral blood. Receptors were obtained from a man between 45 and 60 years old with acute or convalescent COVID-19.

The CDR3 coding sequence is TGTGCCAGCAGTTTATCTCGCCGGGGGACCCAGTACTTC. It specifies CASSLSRRGTQYF. This chain uses TRBV6-2 or TRBV6-3 with TRBJ2-5; maybe TRBD2 (5 bases). This CDR3 spans 13 amino acids. Per germline, CDR1 MNHEY and CDR2 SVGEGT. V dropped 4 bases and J dropped 7 bases, with 13 bases sitting between them.

The chain joins TRBV29-1 to TRBJ2-7; D possibly corresponds to TRBD2 (6 bases). The V end lost 7 bases, the J end lost 4 bases, and 14 bases lay between the germline ends. The CDR3 covers 12 residues. The V gene's germline CDR1 is SQVTM and CDR2 ANQGSEA. This CDR3 is CSAGDSPYEQYF. CDR3 sequence (DNA): TGCAGCGCCGGGGACTCCCCTTACGAGCAGTACTTC.

J is TRBJ2-7 and V is TRBV7-2; TRBD2 matches at 8 bases. The germline V gene encodes CDR1 SGHTA and CDR2 FQGNSA. The CDR3 length is 14 residues. Trimming took 5 bases from V and 3 from J; bases not matched to a gene: 6. CDR3 nucleotide sequence: TGTGCCAGCAGCCCCAGCGGGGGAATCTACGAGCAGTACTTC. It is translated as CASSPSGGIYEQYF.

The J gene is TRBJ2-3, the V gene TRBV5-4; 10 bases line up with TRBD2. V trimming: 0 bases; J trimming: 6 bases; junction bases outside the gene matches: 10. The CDR3 has 17 amino acids. Looked up from germline, CDR1 is SGHNT and CDR2 is YYREEE (reference sequence). The CDR3 region is CASSLGTSGARRDTQYF. The CDR3 DNA follows: TGTGCCAGCAGCTTGGGTACTAGCGGGGCCCGTCGCGATACGCAGTATTTT.